These T cell receptor beta chains were read from a single sample in a study of T cells in localized non-small cell lung cancer. Sequencing was performed with immunoSEQ multiplex PCR; in TCRdb, only in-frame clones are kept and a portion is missing. The repertoire holds 86,000 or so clones, with 84% as singletons. The sequencing used peripheral blood, collected before any cancer treatment. Receptor source: a man between 40 and 70 years old with stage I lung adenocarcinoma. Each CDR3 is given with its conserved first and last residue. D genes are given only for firm matches. Clone sizes are given selectively: once, few, many, or a class where the clone is expanded.

j_gene	v_gene	d_gene	len	abundance	CDR3aa
TRBJ1-1	TRBV7-9	-	14	-	CASSATAMNTEAFF
TRBJ2-7	TRBV4-3	-	14	once	CASSQGVGTYEQYF
TRBJ2-3	TRBV30	TRBD2	15	-	CAWSRPGLISDTQYF
TRBJ2-1	TRBV2	TRBD2	15	-	CASRIQAGSYNEQFF
TRBJ1-4	TRBV6-6	-	14	-	CASSFRVRVEKLFF
TRBJ2-7	TRBV6-5	-	16	-	CASSYPLWGAMDEQYF
TRBJ2-5	TRBV14	TRBD1	21	-	CASSQDWIGGRQGATQETQYF
TRBJ2-7	TRBV9	-	15	-	CASSPGLQDSYEQYF
TRBJ2-5	TRBV28	-	14	-	CASTLIGPKETQYF
TRBJ2-3	TRBV7-2	-	16	few	CASSGRTGLGTDTQYF
TRBJ1-3	TRBV9	TRBD1	15	few	CASSNGTGISRTIYF
TRBJ2-5	TRBV6-4	TRBD1	15	-	CASSGEQGARETQYF
TRBJ1-2	TRBV7-3	-	11	-	CASSSGDGYTF
TRBJ2-1	TRBV7-6	-	15	-	CASSSSISRDTTKFF
TRBJ1-4	TRBV7-2	-	17	once	CASSLGAAFEGDEKLFF
TRBJ2-3	TRBV9	-	13	-	CASSSSPQGAQYF
TRBJ1-2	TRBV6-5	TRBD1	15	-	CASSKDRAEDYGYTF
TRBJ2-7	TRBV7-8	-	13	-	CASSRLSSYEQYF
TRBJ2-1	TRBV7-9	TRBD1	15	-	CASSPGQGVRDEQFF
TRBJ1-5	TRBV5-6	TRBD1	15	-	CASSLRDRVTQPQHF
TRBJ2-5	TRBV7-9	-	10	few	CASAQETQYF
TRBJ2-5	TRBV7-2	-	11	-	CASSFSETQYF
TRBJ1-2	TRBV2	-	13	-	CASSQRDGYGYTF
TRBJ1-2	TRBV5-5	TRBD1	14	-	CASSLARGQGGYTF
TRBJ1-5	TRBV7-2	TRBD1	14	-	CASSDTGGRQPQHF
TRBJ2-5	TRBV5-1	TRBD1	16	few	CASSPGGTGGQETQYF
TRBJ2-4	TRBV5-5	-	14	-	CASSHLASLNIQYF
TRBJ1-1	TRBV6-5	TRBD1	13	-	CASSSTGATEAFF
TRBJ2-7	TRBV19	-	16	-	CASRGPSGLSGYEQYF
TRBJ1-5	TRBV5-8	-	16	-	CASSLAWLPSNQPQHF
TRBJ2-1	TRBV19	-	12	-	CASSIVGNEQFF
TRBJ2-1	TRBV10-1	TRBD2	14	few	CASSERGEAGGLFF
TRBJ1-1	TRBV7-9	-	16	-	CASSLKYGGLNTEAFF
TRBJ1-2	TRBV28	-	15	-	CASSSDRGRGYGYTF
TRBJ1-5	TRBV5-8	TRBD1	17	-	CASSLGQGVRLDQPQHF
TRBJ2-7	TRBV30	-	13	-	CAWSTGASYEQYF
TRBJ2-7	TRBV30	TRBD1	13	-	CACTGTGDYEQYF
TRBJ2-7	TRBV4-1	-	15	-	CASSQGLVGAYEQYF
TRBJ1-1	TRBV4-3	TRBD1	14	-	CASSQGSGGTEAFF
TRBJ1-1	TRBV7-9	-	12	-	CASKGQSTEAFF